These 18 T cell receptor beta chains were sequenced from one sample in a study of PD-1 blockade in classical Hodgkin lymphoma. The time point here: newly diagnosed, previously untreated cHL patient sample. CD4+ T cells were purified from thawed PBMCs by negative selection. Sequenced by immunoSEQ multiplex PCR; TCRdb stores in-frame clones only, minus some. The sample contains 20,000 to 25,000 clones, roughly 90% of which appear only once. Sequenced sample: CD4+ T cells from blood. These receptor sequences come from a human donor with classical Hodgkin lymphoma.

The chain is built from TRBV6-5 and TRBJ2-5; TRBD1 matches at 9 bases. The CDR3 extends over 16 amino acids. Germline trimming cut 5 bases from V and 5 bases from J; bases unmatched to any gene: 12. The germline CDR1 and CDR2 sequences are MNHEY and SVGAGI. This CDR3 reads CASSNFRDRVGETQYF. The CDR3 DNA reads as TGTGCCAGCAGTAACTTCCGGGACAGGGTGGGTGAGACCCAGTACTTC.

The genes are TRBV6-1 and TRBJ1-4; a possible D gene is TRBD1 (5 bases). Germline lookup yields CDR1 MNHNS and CDR2 SASEGT. The V end was cut by 5 bases, the J end by 11 bases, with 15 bases between. This CDR3 has 13 amino acids. The CDR3 bases are TGTGCCAGCAGTTTGGACCCCCGGGGGAAACTGTTTTTT. This encodes CASSLDPRGKLFF.

This chain connects TRBV5-5 to TRBJ2-5; a weak D match, TRBD1 (6 bases). The germline V gene has CDR1 SGHKS and CDR2 YYEKEE (reference sequence). The V end lost 4 bases, the J end lost 4 bases, and 17 bases lay between the germline ends. This CDR3 is built from 15 residues. CDR3 amino acids: CASSPAPGHIETQYF. CDR3 nucleotide sequence: TGTGCCAGCAGCCCAGCACCGGGACACATAGAGACCCAGTACTTC.

The CDR3 nucleotides read TGTGCCACCAGCTTCCGGGACAGGGGGCTAACCCAGTACTTC. Residues: CATSFRDRGLTQYF. This rearrangement joins TRBV15 to TRBJ2-5; 12 nucleotides match TRBD1. The germline CDR1 and CDR2 sequences are LNHNV and YYDKDF (reference sequence). V shed 5 bases and J 8 bases; nucleotides not matched to a gene: 6. The CDR3 has 14 residues.

The V and J genes are TRBV5-6 and TRBJ2-4; the match to TRBD2 covers 11 bases. Germline CDR1 reads SGHDT; CDR2 reads YYEEEE. There are 16 residues in the CDR3. With 4 bases clipped from V and 0 bases from J, the junction kept 3 bases outside the gene matches. The CDR3 nucleotides are TGTGCCAGCAGCACACTAGCGGGGGTAGCCAAAAACATTCAGTACTTC. Its protein is CASSTLAGVAKNIQYF.

V usage is TRBV7-9 and J usage is TRBJ2-1; tentatively, D is TRBD1 (6 bases). CDR1 is SEHNR and CDR2 is FQNEAQ in the germline V gene (reference sequence). The V and J ends lost 0 bases and 4 bases respectively, with 7 bases between them. The length of the CDR3 is 14 residues. The CDR3 sequence is CASSLATGYNEQFF. The CDR3 coding sequence is TGTGCCAGCAGCTTAGCCACAGGGTACAATGAGCAGTTCTTC.

This clone was found once. The chain recombines TRBV10-3 with TRBJ2-1; D unresolved. Germline V gene data show CDR1 as ENHRY and CDR2 as SYGVKD. Between the trimmed V and J ends, which lost 2 bases and 6 bases, there was a span of 14 bases. The length of the CDR3 is 15 residues. CDR3 nucleotides: TGTGCCATCAGTGAGCGGCGTATAGCCTCCAATGAGCAGTTCTTC. Protein: CAISERRIASNEQFF.

This clone was picked up one time. The chain employs TRBV6-6 and TRBJ2-7; D not resolved. The V end lost 6 bases, the J end lost 3 bases, and 9 bases lay between the germline ends. This CDR3 comprises 12 residues. Germline CDR1 is MNHNY and CDR2 is SVGAGI (reference sequence). CDR3 sequence (DNA): TGTGCCAGCAGCCCAGCGTACTACGAGCAGTACTTC. Encoded protein: CASSPAYYEQYF.

V gene TRBV15 combines with J gene TRBJ2-5; the D is unclear. V lost 0 bases to trimming and J lost 6 bases, with 5 bases between them. Germline values: CDR1 LNHNV, CDR2 YYDKDF (reference sequence). CDR3 length equals 12 residues. CDR3 coding DNA: TGTGCCACCAGCAGAGATAGGCAGACCCAGTACTTC. Translated, it gives CATSRDRQTQYF.

This chain links TRBV21-1 with TRBJ2-2. TRBV21-1 is marked as a pseudogene. CDR3 length: 13 residues. CDR3 amino acids: CASSKEGTGELFF. CDR3 in DNA: TGTGCCAGCAGCAAAGAGGGCACCGGGGAGCTGTTTTTT.

The chain uses TRBV28 and TRBJ2-7; the match to TRBD2 covers 12 bases. The CDR3 covers 18 residues. Germline trimming cut 2 bases from V and 7 bases from J; bases unmatched to any gene: 15. The V gene's germline CDR1 is MDHEN and CDR2 SYDVKM. In DNA, the CDR3 is TGTGCCAGCAGTTTAATCAGAACTAGCGGGAGGCATCGTTCGGAGCAGTACTTC. Amino acid sequence: CASSLIRTSGRHRSEQYF.

V gene TRBV2 combines with J gene TRBJ2-2, with D possibly TRBD2 on 6 matching bases. CDR1 is SNHLY, CDR2 FYNNEI, per germline. The CDR3 consists of 18 residues. The V and J ends lost 4 bases and 4 bases respectively, with 22 bases between them. As DNA, the CDR3 is TGTGCCAGCAGTGTTGGTGGAGGGGCAAGCTCCGGCACCGGGGAGCTGTTTTTT. Amino acids: CASSVGGGASSGTGELFF.

V gene TRBV7-3 combines with J gene TRBJ2-1; TRBD2 agrees at 10 bases. The CDR3 has 16 amino acids. Germline CDR1 is SGHTA and CDR2 is FQGTGA. The junction had 10 bases not matched to a gene; V was cut back by 5 bases and J by 6 bases. CDR3 sequence: CASSPPRAGGTNEQFF. CDR3 nucleotides: TGTGCCAGCAGCCCGCCTAGAGCGGGGGGGACCAATGAGCAGTTCTTC. The full variable domain, rest sourced from reference TRBV7-3 and TRBJ2-1, is GAGVSQTPSNKVTEKGKYVELRCDPISGHTALYWYRQSLGQGPEFLIYFQGTGAADDSGLPNDRFFAVRPEGSVSTLKIQRTERGDSAVYLCASSPPRAGGTNEQFFGPGTRLTVL.

The genes are TRBV13 and TRBJ1-2; TRBD1 might be the D (6 bases). The germline V and J ends were trimmed by 7 bases and 8 bases, with 20 bases remaining between them. Per the germline V gene, CDR1 is PRHDT and CDR2 is FYEKMQ (reference sequence). This CDR3 spans 14 amino acids. CDR3 amino acids: CASILRGQGKGYTF. In nucleotides, the CDR3 is TGTGCCAGCATCCTTAGAGGGCAGGGGAAAGGCTACACCTTC.

This chain links TRBV4-3 with TRBJ1-2; a weak D match, TRBD1 (6 bases). Trimming shortened V by 0 bases and J by 7 bases, and 24 bases separated the two germline ends. The germline V gene encodes CDR1 LGHNA and CDR2 YSLEER. This CDR3 has 18 residues. The CDR3 sequence is CASSQEFNSEGGPAGYTF. In DNA, the CDR3 is TGCGCCAGCAGCCAAGAGTTTAATAGCGAGGGGGGGCCGGCTGGCTACACCTTC.

This clone was picked up one time. This chain joins TRBV4-1 and TRBJ1-3; D not certain. The CDR3 is 21 residues long. Trimming left V 5 bases short and J 0 bases short, with 29 bases between. Per germline, CDR1 MGHRA and CDR2 YSYEKL. The CDR3 sequence: CASSTRGRSMMPLSSGNTIYF. CDR3 nucleotide sequence: TGCGCCAGCAGCACGCGCGGGCGGTCGATGATGCCCCTGTCCTCTGGAAACACCATATATTTT.

The chain carries TRBV2 and TRBJ2-4; tentatively, D is TRBD1 or TRBD2 (5 bases each). V lost 8 bases and J lost 2, with 10 bases in between. There are 13 residues in the CDR3. Germline V gene lookup returns CDR1 SNHLY and CDR2 FYNNEI. The CDR3 DNA reads TGTGCCAGCGGGGGTTTGACCAAAAACATTCAGTACTTC. This codes for CASGGLTKNIQYF.

The chain joins TRBV11-2 to TRBJ1-2; 8 nucleotides line up with TRBD1. The junction had 10 bases not matched to a gene; V was cut back by 5 bases and J by 2 bases. This CDR3 contains 16 residues. The germline V gene encodes CDR1 SGHAT and CDR2 FQNNGV. The CDR3 sequence is CASSLLQGGWNYGYTF. DNA for the CDR3: TGTGCCAGCAGCCTACTACAGGGGGGATGGAACTATGGCTACACCTTC.